This T cell receptor (beta chain) was identified in a study of CD8+ T cells in alopecia areata. Overall study: Those treated were given oral tofacitinib at 5 to 10 mg twice daily.

The V and J ends lost 0 bases and 3 bases respectively, with 10 bases between them. Germline assignment: CDR1 SGHRS and CDR2 YFSETQ. The CDR3 has 16 amino acids. Study findings and constraints: Higher clonality than in normal scalp was seen in lesional scalp, especially alopecia totalis/universalis.

cDNA serving as the sequencing template came from extracted, reverse transcribed RNA. Profiling relied on immunoSEQ multiplex PCR, and the TCRdb table lists in-frame clones only, not all of them. The sample yields 200,000 or so clones, 58% seen once. Treatment of the sample: oral pan-JAK inhibitor, 5-10 mg twice daily. Peripheral blood, together with lesional scalp punch biopsies, was collected from alopecia areata patients. Researchers picked out CD4+ and CD8+ T cells from PBMCs by sorting. About this clone itself: Its antigen is as yet unknown.

The sample was CD4+ T cells sorted from blood, taken at week 24, from a patient treated with tofacitinib. The chain has TRBV5-1 and TRBJ2-6, with D perhaps TRBD2 (5 bases). This sequence originates from a human donor with alopecia areata. CDR3 sequence (DNA): TGCGCCAGCAGCTTGGCTCCGGAGGTTGGGGCCAACGTCCTGACTTTC. It translates to CASSLAPEVGANVLTF.